The source of this TCR beta chain is a study of T cells in Graves' hyperthyroidism and ophthalmopathy. Study-wide points: Blood held most thyroid clonotypes expanded above 0.001 frequency.

The CDR3 covers 12 residues. CDR1 and CDR2 from the germline V gene are MDHEN and SYDVKM. V lost 4 bases, J lost 4 bases, and 7 bases lay in between. PBMCs came from 10 ml fresh peripheral blood. Template material for amplifying TCR beta CDR3 regions consisted of RNA transcripts. The HTBI primer set served for first-round RT-PCR of the TCR CDR3. TCRdb itself ran the multiplex PCR reads through MiXCR, one entry per CDR3 protein. The table includes about 180,000 distinct CDR3 sequences, over 7.5% detected once. The sample holds many counts of this clonotype. What it binds is not known. The sample comprised blood. This chain joins TRBV28 and TRBJ1-2; D call uncertain. This sequence was found in a woman younger than 30 with Graves' hyperthyroidism that later progressed to Graves' ophthalmopathy. CDR3 amino acids: CASSSPSYGYTF. The DNA of the CDR3 is TGTGCCAGCAGTTCCCCTAGCTATGGCTACACCTTC.